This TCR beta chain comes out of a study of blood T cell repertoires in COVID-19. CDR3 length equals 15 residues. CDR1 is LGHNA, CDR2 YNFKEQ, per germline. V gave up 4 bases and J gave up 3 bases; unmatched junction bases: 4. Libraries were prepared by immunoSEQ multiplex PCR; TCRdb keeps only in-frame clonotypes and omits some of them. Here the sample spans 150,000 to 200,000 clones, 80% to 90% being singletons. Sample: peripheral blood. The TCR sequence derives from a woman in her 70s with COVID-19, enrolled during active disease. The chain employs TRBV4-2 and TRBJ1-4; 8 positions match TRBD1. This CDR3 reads CASSLPGQANEKLFF. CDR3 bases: TGTGCCAGCAGCCTCCCGGGACAGGCTAATGAAAAACTGTTTTTT.